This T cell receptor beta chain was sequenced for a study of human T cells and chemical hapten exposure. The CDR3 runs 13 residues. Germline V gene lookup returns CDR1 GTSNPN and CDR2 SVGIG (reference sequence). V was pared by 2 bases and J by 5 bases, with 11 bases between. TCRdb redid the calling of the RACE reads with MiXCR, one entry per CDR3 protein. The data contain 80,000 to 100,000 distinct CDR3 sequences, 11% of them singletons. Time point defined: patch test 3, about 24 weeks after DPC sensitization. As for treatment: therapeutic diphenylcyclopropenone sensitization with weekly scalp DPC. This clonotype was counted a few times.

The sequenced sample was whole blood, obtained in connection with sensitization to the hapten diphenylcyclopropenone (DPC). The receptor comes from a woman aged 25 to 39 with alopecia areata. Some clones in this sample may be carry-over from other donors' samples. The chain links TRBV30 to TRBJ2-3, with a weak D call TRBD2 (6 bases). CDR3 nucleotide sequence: TGTGCCTGGAGTCGACGGGAGAGAGATACGCAGTATTTT. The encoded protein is CAWSRRERDTQYF. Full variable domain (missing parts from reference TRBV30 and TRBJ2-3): SQTIHQWPATLVQPVGSPLSLECTVEGTSNPNLYWYRQAAGRGLQLLFYSVGIGQISSEVPQNLSASRPQDRQFILSSKKLLLSDSGFYLCAWSRRERDTQYFGPGTRLTVL.